This is a list of T cell receptor beta chains from one sample in a study of T-cell reconstitution after alpha-beta-depleted transplantation in children. A single record per CDR3 protein comes from TCRdb applying MiXCR to the PCR reads. This repertoire shows 550,000 to 600,000 distinct CDR3 sequences, roughly 23% found once; its top ten account for roughly 15%. The sample consisted of PBMCs, mostly from graft donor cells, taken 360 days after TCRalphabeta/CD19-depleted stem cell transplant. These receptors originate from a boy younger than two who had a stem cell transplant for acute myeloid leukemia, so the T cells may come from the graft donor. Both conserved end residues are part of each CDR3. Each record gives: D gene, clone size, J gene, V gene, CDR3 length, CDR3 protein, CDR3 DNA. D genes are given only for firm matches. The size of a clone is reported for some rows only, either as once, few or many, or as a class for expanded clones.

-,few,TRBJ2-5,TRBV5-1,13,CASSPSTGETQYF,TGCGCCAGCAGCCCCTCGACAGGAGAGACCCAGTACTTC
TRBD2,-,TRBJ2-7,TRBV11-2,18,CASSLGVAGAPYSYEQYF,TGTGCCAGCAGCTTAGGGGTAGCGGGGGCCCCTTACTCCTACGAGCAGTACTTC
-,many,TRBJ2-3,TRBV12-3/TRBV12-4,15,CASSPGARYTDTQYF,TGTGCCAGCAGCCCGGGAGCCCGATACACAGATACGCAGTATTTT
-,many,TRBJ2-1,TRBV7-2,15,CASSHVKGSYNEQFF,TGTGCCAGCAGCCATGTGAAGGGCTCCTACAATGAGCAGTTCTTC
TRBD1,many,TRBJ2-7,TRBV10-3,15,CAISERDRGSYEQYF,TGTGCCATCAGTGAGCGGGACAGGGGGTCCTACGAGCAGTACTTC
-,many,TRBJ1-1,TRBV11-2,12,CASSFVGSEAFF,TGTGCCAGCAGCTTCGTTGGCTCTGAAGCTTTCTTT
-,-,TRBJ2-1,TRBV5-1,15,CASSLIPSSYNEQFF,TGCGCCAGCAGCTTGATCCCCAGCTCCTACAATGAGCAGTTCTTC
-,few,TRBJ2-5,TRBV9,15,CASSVVPGSVETQYF,TGTGCCAGCAGCGTAGTCCCCGGGTCAGTAGAGACCCAGTACTTC
TRBD2,few,TRBJ2-1,TRBV7-2,15,CASSRAGADYNEQFF,TGTGCCAGCAGCAGAGCGGGGGCCGACTACAATGAGCAGTTCTTC
-,many,TRBJ2-7,TRBV7-2,12,CASSLQTYEQYF,TGTGCCAGCAGCTTACAAACCTACGAGCAGTACTTC
-,few,TRBJ2-7,TRBV12-3/TRBV12-4,15,CASTPQQGSSYEQYF,TGTGCCAGCACCCCCCAGCAAGGGAGCTCCTACGAGCAGTACTTC
-,-,TRBJ1-5,TRBV20-1,14,CSAPTLAGNQPQHF,TGCAGTGCGCCGACCTTGGCAGGCAATCAGCCCCAGCATTTT
-,few,TRBJ1-5,TRBV25-1,11,CASSDYQPQHF,TGTGCCAGCAGTGACTATCAGCCCCAGCATTTT
TRBD1,-,TRBJ1-2,TRBV24-1,19,CATSDLRIRRDRGMDGYTF,TGTGCCACCAGTGATTTGAGAATAAGGCGGGACAGGGGAATGGATGGCTACACCTTC
TRBD1,many,TRBJ1-1,TRBV12-3/TRBV12-4,12,CASSGTAFEAFF,TGTGCCAGCAGTGGGACAGCATTTGAAGCTTTCTTT
-,-,TRBJ2-7,TRBV7-9,15,CASSEDRRPTYEQYF,TGTGCCAGCAGCGAGGACAGACGACCCACCTACGAGCAGTACTTC
-,-,TRBJ2-5,TRBV7-2,14,CASSLVNGQETQYF,TGTGCCAGCAGCTTAGTTAACGGACAAGAGACCCAGTACTTC
-,-,TRBJ2-3,TRBV12-3/TRBV12-4,16,CASSLRGAVSTDTQYF,TGTGCCAGCAGTTTAAGGGGAGCGGTAAGCACAGATACGCAGTATTTT
-,few,TRBJ2-5,TRBV29-1,15,CSVDGDNLYQETQYF,TGCAGCGTTGATGGGGACAACCTGTACCAAGAGACCCAGTACTTC
TRBD1,-,TRBJ2-7,TRBV11-3,13,CASSDRQGHEQYF,TGTGCCAGCAGCGACCGACAGGGCCACGAGCAGTACTTC
-,few,TRBJ1-5,TRBV28,17,CASSHLRGSISNQPQHF,TGTGCCAGCAGTCACCTCCGGGGGAGTATTAGCAATCAGCCCCAGCATTTT
-,-,TRBJ2-2,TRBV12-3/TRBV12-4,14,CAILEGRGTGELFF,TGTGCCATTCTTGAGGGAAGGGGCACCGGGGAGCTGTTTTTT
-,many,TRBJ2-3,TRBV20-1,11,CSAQTDITQYF,TGCAGTGCTCAGACTGACATTACGCAGTATTTT
TRBD1,few,TRBJ2-2,TRBV15,15,CATRQGAANTGELFF,TGTGCCACCAGGCAGGGGGCGGCAAACACCGGGGAGCTGTTTTTT
-,few,TRBJ2-1,TRBV15,14,CATTEGGGLNEQFF,TGTGCCACCACCGAGGGCGGGGGCCTCAATGAGCAGTTCTTC
-,-,TRBJ1-1,TRBV15,15,CATSRDQGQNTEAFF,TGTGCCACCAGCAGAGATCAGGGGCAGAACACTGAAGCTTTCTTT
-,many,TRBJ2-3,TRBV7-2,17,CASSLASRGASTDTQYF,TGTGCCAGCAGCTTAGCGAGTCGGGGGGCCAGCACAGATACGCAGTATTTT
-,few,TRBJ1-1,TRBV20-1,12,CSAKKQHTEAFF,TGCAGTGCTAAAAAACAGCACACTGAAGCTTTCTTT
TRBD2,few,TRBJ2-3,TRBV27,15,CASSSTSGGLDTQYF,TGTGCCAGCAGTTCGACTAGCGGGGGACTCGATACGCAGTATTTT
TRBD1,many,TRBJ1-1,TRBV12-3/TRBV12-4,17,CASSGAEVDRGYTEAFF,TGTGCCAGCAGTGGGGCTGAAGTGGACAGGGGGTACACTGAAGCTTTCTTT
TRBD2,-,TRBJ2-1,TRBV30,16,CAWSVRGLAGGDEQFF,TGTGCCTGGAGTGTACGAGGACTAGCGGGGGGCGATGAGCAGTTCTTC
TRBD1,-,TRBJ2-1,TRBV24-1,17,CATSGVGQGALNNEQFF,TGTGCCACCAGTGGAGTGGGACAGGGGGCATTGAACAATGAGCAGTTCTTC
-,-,TRBJ2-1,TRBV7-3,18,CASSLSLDAPSSYNEQFF,TGTGCCAGCAGCTTAAGTTTAGATGCCCCTAGCTCCTACAATGAGCAGTTCTTC
-,few,TRBJ2-5,TRBV12-3/TRBV12-4,12,CASSFLQETQYF,TGTGCCAGCAGTTTTTTACAAGAGACCCAGTACTTC
-,many,TRBJ2-1,TRBV12-5,16,CASGSDLIGLYNEQFF,TGTGCTAGTGGTTCCGACCTGATTGGCCTCTACAATGAGCAGTTCTTC
-,few,TRBJ2-7,TRBV29-1,12,CSAVTIIREQYF,TGCAGCGCGGTGACTATAATCCGCGAGCAGTACTTC
-,-,TRBJ2-2,TRBV20-1,13,CSAKAGNTGELFF,TGCAGTGCGAAAGCGGGGAACACCGGGGAGCTGTTTTTT
TRBD2,-,TRBJ2-5,TRBV11-2,16,CASSLRGTSGGATQYF,TGTGCCAGCAGCTTAAGGGGGACTAGCGGGGGGGCAACCCAGTACTTC
-,-,TRBJ2-3,TRBV7-6,14,CASSYLGGQDTQYF,TGTGCCAGCAGCTACCTGGGGGGCCAAGATACGCAGTATTTT
TRBD2,few,TRBJ2-1,TRBV29-1,18,CSVDLGLAGDSSYNEQFF,TGCAGCGTTGATTTGGGACTAGCGGGGGATAGCTCCTACAATGAGCAGTTCTTC
TRBD1,many,TRBJ2-7,TRBV27,12,CASGRDSPWSYF,TGTGCCAGCGGCCGGGACAGTCCTTGGTCGTACTTC
-,few,TRBJ2-1,TRBV7-2,12,CASSSPSVEQFF,TGTGCCAGCAGCTCCCCCTCAGTGGAGCAGTTCTTC
TRBD1,many,TRBJ1-1,TRBV15,15,CATSRGDRGHGEAFF,TGTGCCACCAGCAGAGGGGACAGGGGACACGGTGAAGCTTTCTTT
TRBD1,few,TRBJ2-5,TRBV6-2/TRBV6-3,14,CASSVTGVRETQYF,TGTGCCAGCAGTGTGACAGGGGTAAGGGAGACCCAGTACTTC
-,-,TRBJ2-7,TRBV6-4,15,CASSDSPGALYEQYF,TGTGCCAGCAGTGACTCGCCGGGGGCCCTCTACGAGCAGTACTTC
TRBD2,-,TRBJ2-7,TRBV7-2,15,CASSSGGGARYEQYF,TGTGCCAGCAGCTCCGGGGGGGGAGCGCGCTACGAGCAGTACTTC
-,-,TRBJ1-6,TRBV5-1,13,CASSPEGMSPLHF,TGCGCCAGCAGCCCGGAGGGGATGTCACCCCTCCACTTT
TRBD1,-,TRBJ2-2,TRBV29-1,13,CSVGTGDTGELFF,TGCAGCGTTGGTACAGGGGACACCGGGGAGCTGTTTTTT
TRBD1,many,TRBJ2-7,TRBV5-1,17,CASSLEPPGQLTYEQYF,TGCGCCAGCAGCTTGGAGCCACCGGGACAGCTTACCTACGAGCAGTACTTC
-,few,TRBJ2-7,TRBV20-1,13,CSARAGDSYEQYF,TGCAGTGCTAGAGCGGGGGACTCCTACGAGCAGTACTTC
-,many,TRBJ2-5,TRBV6-5,12,CASSWDEETQYF,TGTGCCAGCAGTTGGGACGAGGAGACCCAGTACTTC
TRBD2,few,TRBJ2-5,TRBV28,16,CASSLVRGGGQETQYF,TGTGCCAGCAGTTTAGTTCGGGGGGGAGGCCAAGAGACCCAGTACTTC
TRBD1,-,TRBJ1-1,TRBV12-3/TRBV12-4,15,CASSRDRMSSTEAFF,TGTGCCAGCAGTCGGGACAGGATGTCGAGCACTGAAGCTTTCTTT
-,-,TRBJ2-5,TRBV7-2,17,CASSLFRTVAGQETQYF,TGTGCCAGCAGCTTATTTAGGACCGTGGCAGGGCAAGAGACCCAGTACTTC
-,few,TRBJ2-3,TRBV4-3,14,CASSQDMGTDTQYF,TGCGCCAGCAGCCAAGATATGGGAACAGATACGCAGTATTTT
-,many,TRBJ2-7,TRBV4-3,15,CASSQDWQDWYEQYF,TGCGCCAGCAGCCAAGATTGGCAGGATTGGTACGAGCAGTACTTC
-,-,TRBJ2-1,TRBV6-5,15,CASSYQGSSYNEQFF,TGTGCCAGCAGTTACCAGGGAAGCTCCTACAATGAGCAGTTCTTC
-,-,TRBJ1-2,TRBV5-1,14,CASSLRDGNYGYTF,TGCGCCAGCAGCCTCCGGGACGGCAACTATGGCTACACCTTC
-,few,TRBJ2-6,TRBV20-1,13,CSAPPAGANVLTF,TGCAGTGCCCCCCCGGCTGGGGCCAACGTCCTGACTTTC